A single sample gave rise to the 21 T cell receptor beta chains below, sequenced in a study of cytomegalovirus exposure and HLA in healthy donors. Amplification used 60 Vbeta primers and 13 Jbeta primers. Assay: immunoSEQ multiplex PCR; the TCRdb copy retains only in-frame clones and omits some. The sample lists some 120,000 clones; over 75% were seen once. The sample comprised PBMCs. Source of these receptors: a man aged 45-65 years in good health and CMV-seronegative.

This chain joins TRBV18 and TRBJ1-5; D is perhaps TRBD1 (6 bases). The V gene's germline CDR1 is KGHSH and CDR2 LQKENI. CDR3 length: 15 amino acids. Trimming pared 3 bases from V and 2 bases from J, leaving 11 bases between. The CDR3 loop is CASSPYRDGNQPQHF. In DNA form, the CDR3 reads TGTGCCAGCTCACCGTACAGGGATGGCAATCAGCCCCAGCATTTT.

J is TRBJ1-3 and V is TRBV5-4; possible D gene TRBD1, 6 bases. Trimming took 4 bases from V and 2 from J, leaving 10 bases between them. The germline V gene has CDR1 SGHNT and CDR2 YYREEE (reference sequence). The CDR3 is 14 residues long. CDR3 sequence: CASSQRDTGNTIYF. In nucleotides, the CDR3 is TGTGCCAGCAGCCAGCGGGACACTGGAAACACCATATATTTT.

V usage is TRBV7-9 and J usage is TRBJ1-3, with TRBD1 as a possible D gene (5 bases). Germline assignment: CDR1 SEHNR and CDR2 FQNEAQ (reference sequence). The CDR3 runs to 12 residues. V was pared by 3 bases and J by 8 bases, with 8 bases between. The CDR3 bases are TGTGCCAGCAGCTTCATACAGGACACCATATATTTT. Amino acids: CASSFIQDTIYF.

This sequence joins TRBV2 and TRBJ1-1; 11 bases agree with TRBD1. The germline CDR1 and CDR2 sequences are SNHLY and FYNNEI. The CDR3 consists of 15 residues. The J segment lost 0 bases and the V segment lost 6 bases, leaving 3 bases of the junction unmatched. The CDR3 bases are TGTGCCAGCAGCGGACAGGGGGCGATGAACACTGAAGCTTTCTTT. It codes for CASSGQGAMNTEAFF.

This sequence joins TRBV7-9 and TRBJ2-2; 8 bases map to TRBD1. The germline V gene encodes CDR1 SEHNR and CDR2 FQNEAQ (reference sequence). Trimming cost V 5 bases and J 6 bases; bases outside gene matches: 5. This CDR3 contains 14 residues. The CDR3 protein is CASSPTGVAGELFF. DNA of the CDR3: TGTGCCAGCAGCCCGACAGGGGTGGCCGGGGAGCTGTTTTTT.

This clone was observed once. CDR3 residues: CASSRGQLTGELFF. CDR3 coding DNA: TGTGCCAGTAGTAGGGGACAGCTCACCGGGGAGCTGTTTTTT. This chain links TRBV19 with TRBJ2-2; 7 nucleotides align to TRBD1. CDR3 length: 14 residues. Germline CDR1 is LNHDA and CDR2 is SQIVND (reference sequence). With V trimmed by 4 bases and J by 4 bases, 3 bases remained unmatched.

The J gene is TRBJ2-1, the V gene TRBV5-1, with D possibly being TRBD2 (5 bases). V gave up 4 bases and J gave up 0 bases, with 17 bases separating them. Looked up from germline, CDR1 is SGHRS and CDR2 is YFSETQ. The CDR3 contains 17 residues. CDR3 coding DNA: TGCGCCAGCAGCCTAAACCCCACTGGGAGCTCCTACAATGAGCAGTTCTTC. This gives the protein CASSLNPTGSSYNEQFF.

The gene calls are TRBV27 and TRBJ2-5, with D perhaps TRBD2 (5 bases). This CDR3 has 15 amino acids. V dropped 1 base and J dropped 4 bases, with 13 bases sitting between them. Germline V gives CDR1 MNHEY, CDR2 SMNVEV (reference sequence). In nucleotides, the CDR3 is TGTGCCAGCAGTTTATACCGGGGAGTGGGAGAGACCCAGTACTTC. Its protein is CASSLYRGVGETQYF.

This rearrangement joins TRBV5-1 to TRBJ1-1; the match to TRBD1 covers 7 bases. The CDR3 sequence is 12 residues long. Germline CDR1 reads SGHRS; CDR2 reads YFSETQ. V shed 5 bases, J shed 9 bases, and the junction held 7 bases outside the gene matches. The CDR3 spells CASRPDRDQAFF. CDR3 DNA sequence: TGCGCCAGCAGACCCGACAGGGACCAAGCTTTCTTT. Based on the CDR3 plus reference TRBV5-1 and TRBJ1-1, the full variable domain is KAGVTQTPRYLIKTRGQQVTLSCSPISGHRSVSWYQQTPGQGLQFLFEYFSETQRNKGNFPGRFSGRQFSNSRSEMNVSTLELGDSALYLCASRPDRDQAFFGQGTRLTVV.

The chain combines TRBV25-1 with TRBJ2-5; D is possibly TRBD2 (6 bases). V was cut by 8 bases and J by 2 bases, with 12 bases left in between. The CDR3 loop spans 13 amino acids. In germline, CDR1 is MGHDK, CDR2 SYGVNS. The CDR3 bases are TGTGCCAGCTCCGGGGCGGGACAAGAGACCCAGTACTTC. Its translation is CASSGAGQETQYF.

The chain is built from TRBV10-3 and TRBJ1-1, with unresolved D. Germline assignment: CDR1 ENHRY and CDR2 SYGVKD. V was trimmed by 10 bases and J by 1 base, leaving 13 bases between them. The CDR3 length is 13 residues. In DNA form, the CDR3 reads TGTGCCACAAAAGAACAGTGGAACACTGAAGCTTTCTTT. Translation gives CATKEQWNTEAFF.

The genes are TRBV18 and TRBJ1-2; unclear D gene. The CDR3 is 15 residues long. In germline, CDR1 is KGHSH, CDR2 LQKENI. Trimming stripped 2 bases from V and 1 base from J, with 11 bases between. The DNA for the CDR3 is TGTGCCAGCTCACCAGTAGTCTCTATTAACTATGGCTACACCTTC. Protein product: CASSPVVSINYGYTF.

The CDR3 coding sequence is TGCAGCGTCCCAAGGGCGGGAGGACCTTACAATGAGCAGTTCTTC. Its translation: CSVPRAGGPYNEQFF. The V gene is TRBV29-1, the J gene TRBJ2-1, with 8 bases aligning to TRBD2. This CDR3 has 15 residues. The V and J ends lost 6 bases and 4 bases, in that order; junction bases with no gene match: 11. Per germline, CDR1 SQVTM and CDR2 ANQGSEA.

The DNA of the CDR3 is TGCGCCAGCAGCGCGGGACCTACGAACACTGAAGCTTTCTTT. The encoded protein is CASSAGPTNTEAFF. The chain has TRBV5-1 and TRBJ1-1; D is perhaps TRBD1 (5 bases). V lost 4 bases to trimming and J lost 1 base, with 11 bases between them. Germline V gene lookup returns CDR1 SGHRS and CDR2 YFSETQ. The CDR3 has 14 residues.

This sequence joins TRBV10-3 and TRBJ2-3; D is unclear. CDR3 length: 13 residues. The germline gives CDR1 ENHRY, CDR2 SYGVKD. Trimming removed 10 bases from V and 5 bases from J, with 16 bases in between. The CDR3 bases are TGTGCCACCCGGCTGCTTTCGGGAGATACGCAGTATTTT. This translates into CATRLLSGDTQYF.

The genes are TRBV7-2 and TRBJ2-7, with 12 bases fitting TRBD2. After removal of 5 bases from V and 6 bases from J, the junction contained 8 bases not matched to a gene. The CDR3 is made up of 15 amino acids. From germline, CDR1 is SGHTA and CDR2 FQGNSA. The CDR3 DNA reads as TGTGCCAGCAGCCCCTCGACTAGCGGGAGCTCCGAGCAGTACTTC. This sequence encodes CASSPSTSGSSEQYF.

This clone has just one count. The genes are TRBV9 and TRBJ2-1; 10 bases are shared with TRBD1. Trimming removed 0 bases from V and 6 bases from J; junction bases left unmatched: 3. This CDR3 has 15 amino acids. The V gene's germline CDR1 is SGDLS and CDR2 YYNGEE. The CDR3 sequence: CASSVGGQGSNEQFF. CDR3 DNA sequence: TGTGCCAGCAGCGTAGGGGGACAGGGGTCCAATGAGCAGTTCTTC.

This chain joins TRBV10-3 and TRBJ2-7, with 9 bases lining up with TRBD2. The germline V gene has CDR1 ENHRY and CDR2 SYGVKD. The CDR3 covers 17 residues. Trimming removed 4 bases from V and 7 bases from J; junction bases left unmatched: 17. The CDR3 is CAISGTGGSGSREEQYF. CDR3 nucleotide sequence: TGTGCCATCAGTGGAACGGGAGGTAGCGGGAGTCGAGAAGAGCAGTACTTC.

The chain joins TRBV2 to TRBJ2-1; TRBD1 matches 7 bases. V was pared by 6 bases and J by 9 bases, with 5 bases of the junction left unmatched. This CDR3 is built from 12 residues. CDR1 and CDR2 (germline): SNHLY, FYNNEI. CDR3 in DNA: TGTGCCAGCAGGAACAGGGGTAGTGAGCAGTTCTTC. Translating it yields CASRNRGSEQFF. Full variable domain (remainder filled in from reference TRBV2 and TRBJ2-1): EPEVTQTPSHQVTQMGQEVILRCVPISNHLYFYWYRQILGQKVEFLVSFYNNEISEKSEIFDDQFSVERPDGSNFTLKIRSTKLEDSAMYFCASRNRGSEQFFGPGTRLTVL.

V is TRBV29-1 and J is TRBJ1-4, with TRBD1 matching 11 bases. Trimming cost V 6 bases and J 10 bases; bases outside gene matches: 7. The CDR3 spans 13 residues. The germline V gene has CDR1 SQVTM and CDR2 ANQGSEA. Here the CDR3 reads CSVARTGGGKLFF. CDR3 bases: TGCAGCGTCGCTCGGACAGGGGGCGGAAAACTGTTTTTT.

The chain is built from TRBV6-6 and TRBJ1-4; 7 nucleotides align to TRBD1. V lost 6 bases, J lost 6 bases, and 7 bases stayed unmatched. The CDR3 is 14 amino acids. From germline, CDR1 is MNHNY and CDR2 SVGAGI (reference sequence). In DNA, the CDR3 is TGTGCCAGCAGACAGACAGGGAATGATGAAAAACTGTTTTTT. Amino acid sequence: CASRQTGNDEKLFF.